This note documents a single T cell receptor (beta chain) sequence. The specificity of this receptor is unknown. Base qualities were left out, and no much larger clone turns up one base away. This sample was included in a study of early stage breast cancer tumors (dated by TCRdb to between 2016 and 2019). About the full investigation: Of the 15 to 20 invasive breast tumors, roughly eleven were found to be estrogen receptor-positive, progesterone receptor-positive and HER2-negative. About 65% of the 12 ER+/PR+/HER2- tumors were invasive ductal carcinomas, while the other four were invasive lobular carcinomas. A read coverage of roughly 10-fold per sample was achieved on average. A total of 2,651,842 templates, representing some 1 million unique clonotypes, were detected across all samples.

The study profiled bulk TCR beta-chain repertoires in matched peripheral blood, tumor and adjacent normal breast tissue taken from approximately 16 patients with early-stage breast cancer. Before surgery, about 5-10 mL of whole blood was collected into EDTA tubes and then processed within 2 hours. Ficoll-Paque centrifugation in SepMate-50 tubes was used to isolate peripheral blood mononuclear cells. For storage in liquid nitrogen, PBMCs were cryopreserved as aliquots of about 1.9 to 4.5 million cells in roughly 90% FBS with roughly 10% DMSO. The Qiagen AllPrep DNA/RNA Mini kit was used to extract genomic DNA. Here is what the overall study found, with its caveats: Sequencing bulk genomic DNA from unsorted cells could not capture chain pairing or functional markers like CD4, CD8 and FOXP3. Enriched TCRB sequences shared across patients were mostly commonly generated sequences, unlikely to play an important role in the tumor microenvironment. Repertoires from blood and normal breast were more alike than repertoires from blood and tumor, and in about 90% of the 16 patients, comparing each tissue with blood separated tumor from normal. Around 2.5-fold higher T cell density and higher clonality were observed in tumors than in adjacent normal breast tissue. Because the cohort was small, analysis by tumor subtype was not possible.

Two independent genomic DNA replicates were amplified for each sample, with around 0.5 ug used for blood and approximately 1.5 ug for tumor or normal breast. Following the manufacturer's instructions, the ImmunoSeq Intro kit was used to carry out TCRB sequencing on genomic DNA. For absolute quantification, the roughly 32-cycle multiplex PCR included proprietary primers along with spike-in control sequences. Single-end 150-bp reads were used to sequence an 87-bp fragment spanning the CDR3 and the flanking V and J genes. Each lane of an Illumina MiSeq running version 3.0 chemistry carried seven multiplexed samples, with two replicates apiece. The authors processed their data as follows. The vendor's proprietary pipeline handled the raw data processing, merging both replicates into a single result for each sample. A clonotype was defined as productive rearrangements that share the same V-gene family, CDR3 amino acid sequence and J-gene segment. To compute clonality, the normalized Shannon entropy (Pielou evenness) of TCRB abundances was subtracted from 1. To estimate T cell density, the total number of templates was divided by the input cell count, which was inferred from how much DNA went in. Recon with default parameters was used to estimate total repertoire diversity and clonality. A clonotype counted as tumor-enriched if its abundance in tumor exceeded 0.1% and was at least 32-fold higher than its abundance in normal breast. TCRdb obtained this table from immuneACCESS and retained in-frame rearrangements with V and J assigned. These tables miss some clones; where compared with another copy, unresolved V genes account for less than half of the shortfall, and the remainder is unexplained. V and J calls and clone size follow that table, whereas D and trimming were derived from the DNA. The sample table contains 25,000 to 35,000 clones; only one count was recorded for around 75% of them. The top ten hold about 4.3% of the sample.

According to the germline V gene, CDR1 reads SGHDN and CDR2 reads FVKESK. The CDR3, from cysteine to phenylalanine, totals 13 residues. The CDR3 DNA has 39 bases and is translated from base 1. V is pared back by 5 bases and J by 4 bases, with 10 bases lying between the germline termini. The chain uses TRBV14 and TRBJ2-3; the D segment could be TRBD1, given 5 matching bases. This receptor was identified in a middle-aged person with breast cancer. Source material: blood. The DNA reads TGTGCCAGCAGCGGGGCTTCAGCAGATACGCAGTATTTT. This translates into CASSGASADTQYF.